These T cell receptor beta chains were read from a single sample in a study of blood T cell repertoires in COVID-19. Using immunoSEQ multiplex PCR, the repertoire was profiled, and TCRdb retains in-frame clones only, with some absent. The sample records under 300,000 clones, over 80% being singletons. Material for sequencing was peripheral blood. The receptors here all came from a woman aged 60-75 years with active or convalescent COVID-19. Both conserved end residues are part of each CDR3. Clone size is given for some rows only: seen once, a few or many times, or a class if the clone is expanded.

clone size: -; V gene: TRBV30; J gene: TRBJ1-1; CDR3 protein: CAWSGGRTWNTEAFF
clone size: -; V gene: TRBV27; J gene: TRBJ2-3; CDR3 protein: CASSFRRQGPRTDTQYF
clone size: few; V gene: TRBV18; J gene: TRBJ2-1; CDR3 protein: CASSPGLAGGIFTNEQFF
clone size: -; V gene: TRBV6-5; J gene: TRBJ2-1; CDR3 protein: CASSQGLLAQFF
clone size: -; V gene: TRBV6-5; J gene: TRBJ1-5; CDR3 protein: CASSYSAGSSNQPQHF
clone size: few; V gene: TRBV3-1/TRBV3-2; J gene: TRBJ1-6; CDR3 protein: CASSQGQAYNSPLHF
clone size: -; V gene: TRBV19; J gene: TRBJ1-1; CDR3 protein: CASSMGTGRPSEAFF
clone size: -; V gene: TRBV19; J gene: TRBJ1-5; CDR3 protein: CASKEEHQPQHF
clone size: -; V gene: TRBV5-1; J gene: TRBJ2-1; CDR3 protein: CASSLAGAHEQFF
clone size: once; V gene: TRBV14; J gene: TRBJ1-2; CDR3 protein: CASSQFLGTGGGYTF
clone size: -; V gene: TRBV2; J gene: TRBJ2-5; CDR3 protein: CASRQREGEETQYF
clone size: few; V gene: TRBV5-4; J gene: TRBJ2-2; CDR3 protein: CASSYGLAPNTGELFF
clone size: once; V gene: TRBV6-6; J gene: TRBJ2-3; CDR3 protein: CASSPTTSGGSSTDTQYF
clone size: few; V gene: TRBV5-1; J gene: TRBJ1-1; CDR3 protein: CASSLTPENTEAFF
clone size: -; V gene: TRBV29-1; J gene: TRBJ1-1; CDR3 protein: CSVEGEGALTEAFF
clone size: -; V gene: TRBV6-2/TRBV6-3; J gene: TRBJ1-3; CDR3 protein: CASSRDRAKNTIYF
clone size: -; V gene: TRBV11-3; J gene: TRBJ2-1; CDR3 protein: CASSSVGEHYNEQFF
clone size: -; V gene: TRBV5-4; J gene: TRBJ2-1; CDR3 protein: CASSSPSGVNEQFF
clone size: once; V gene: TRBV7-9; J gene: TRBJ2-1; CDR3 protein: CASSFPLAATYNEQFF
clone size: once; V gene: TRBV27; J gene: TRBJ2-1; CDR3 protein: CASSLNQYNEQFF
clone size: -; V gene: TRBV6-5; J gene: TRBJ2-2; CDR3 protein: CASSYSIDRTTGELFF
clone size: -; V gene: TRBV5-1; J gene: TRBJ2-5; CDR3 protein: CASSILTGGETQYF
clone size: -; V gene: TRBV6-1; J gene: TRBJ1-5; CDR3 protein: CASSESGLGNQPQHF
clone size: few; V gene: TRBV19; J gene: TRBJ1-5; CDR3 protein: CASSIGQFNQPQHF
clone size: -; V gene: TRBV6-5; J gene: TRBJ1-6; CDR3 protein: CASSPGREASPLHF
clone size: -; V gene: TRBV6-5; J gene: TRBJ1-6; CDR3 protein: CASSYRRLLNSPLHF
clone size: -; V gene: TRBV2; J gene: TRBJ1-3; CDR3 protein: CASSLQGVSGNTIYF
clone size: -; V gene: TRBV27; J gene: TRBJ2-7; CDR3 protein: CASSLGDRGYEQYF
clone size: -; V gene: TRBV6-5; J gene: TRBJ2-3; CDR3 protein: CASSFPTRRDTQYF
clone size: -; V gene: TRBV19; J gene: TRBJ2-1; CDR3 protein: CASRFAGQGVLQGEQFF
clone size: few; V gene: TRBV10-1; J gene: TRBJ1-2; CDR3 protein: CASSAGAYGYTF
clone size: -; V gene: TRBV18; J gene: TRBJ1-6; CDR3 protein: CASSLGPGSEGAPLHF
clone size: -; V gene: TRBV13; J gene: TRBJ1-3; CDR3 protein: CASSLVSGGPSGNTIYF